What follows are 17 T cell receptor beta chains derived from one specimen sequenced in a study of early T cells in non-severe SARS-CoV-2 infection. TCRdb reprocessed the 5' RACE reads with MiXCR, giving one entry per CDR3 protein. Here the sample spans about 59,000 distinct CDR3 sequences, approximately 11% being singletons. Material: whole blood. The receptors here all came from an adult who was a healthcare worker with PCR-confirmed SARS-CoV-2 infection or an uninfected control (not recorded which).

This clonotype has more than one count but fewer than ten. This chain uses TRBV7-6 with TRBJ2-3; 9 nucleotides line up with TRBD2. Germline V CDR1 and CDR2: SGHVS, FNYEAQ. V was pared by 1 base and J by 4 bases, with 12 bases of the junction left unmatched. The CDR3 has 18 amino acids. The CDR3 region has the DNA TGTGCCAGCAGCTTAGGGTCGAGCGGGGGGCCCTCCGCAGATACGCAGTATTTT. It codes for CASSLGSSGGPSADTQYF.

This clonotype was picked up many times. V gene TRBV10-3 combines with J gene TRBJ1-2; D gene unclear. V was clipped by 3 bases and J by 4 bases, with 12 bases between them. The V gene's germline CDR1 is ENHRY and CDR2 SYGVKD. This CDR3 contains 14 residues. The CDR3 DNA reads TGTGCCATCAGTGAACAGAGTAGCCGCTATGGCTACACCTTC. Translation gives CAISEQSSRYGYTF.

In its sample, this clonotype was seen many times. The genes are TRBV7-2 and TRBJ1-2, with TRBD1 matching 7 bases. This CDR3 has 13 residues. The germline V gene has CDR1 SGHTA and CDR2 FQGNSA. The junction had 6 bases not matched to a gene; V was cut back by 6 bases and J by 5 bases. CDR3 DNA sequence: TGTGCCAGCAGACCGGACAGGCTATATGGCTACACCTTC. Encoded protein: CASRPDRLYGYTF.

This clonotype appeared a few times. This sequence joins TRBV7-2 and TRBJ2-3; 10 nucleotides align to TRBD1. V lost 6 bases to trimming and J lost 2 bases; unmatched junction nucleotides: 14. Germline V gives CDR1 SGHTA, CDR2 FQGNSA. This CDR3 region has 18 residues. CDR3 bases: TGTGCCAGCAGGGGCGTGGGGACAGGGGATCGGTACACAGATACGCAGTATTTT. Amino acids: CASRGVGTGDRYTDTQYF.

This clonotype occurred a few times. The CDR3, as DNA: TGCGCCAGCAGTGAGGAAGGGGGCATTGTAGATACGCAGTATTTT. Encoded protein: CASSEEGGIVDTQYF. This rearrangement joins TRBV10-1 to TRBJ2-3; TRBD1 matches at 7 bases. The germline V gene has CDR1 WNHNN and CDR2 SYGVQD (reference sequence). J was trimmed by 5 bases and V by 2 bases; bases with no gene match: 7. The CDR3 is made up of 15 amino acids.

Only a few counts were recorded for this clonotype. This chain joins TRBV9 and TRBJ2-3; D perhaps matches TRBD2 (5 bases). Germline V CDR1 and CDR2: SGDLS, YYNGEE. Trimming took off 6 bases at V and 6 bases at J, with 14 bases between the two ends. The CDR3 extends over 13 amino acids. The chain's CDR3 is CASTDQSGDTQYF. The CDR3 DNA is TGTGCCAGCACCGATCAGTCGGGGGATACGCAGTATTTT.

This clonotype was seen ten or more times. The chain links TRBV10-1 to TRBJ2-5; maybe TRBD2 (5 bases). Germline loops: CDR1 WNHNN, CDR2 SYGVQD (reference sequence). Between the trimmed V and J ends, which lost 0 bases and 5 bases, there was a span of 7 bases. This CDR3 region has 13 residues. The CDR3 DNA follows: TGCGCCAGCAGTGAGTCCAAGCGGGAGACCCAGTACTTC. Protein: CASSESKRETQYF.

This clonotype came up many times. The rearrangement links TRBV7-9 to TRBJ2-5; perhaps TRBD2 as D (6 bases). This CDR3 contains 18 residues. The germline V and J ends were trimmed by 0 bases and 1 base, with 18 bases remaining between them. CDR1 and CDR2 from the germline V gene are SEHNR and FQNEAQ (reference sequence). In DNA, the CDR3 is TGTGCCAGCAGCTTAGCTGGGCGTGCACTCGGGGGCCAAGAGACCCAGTACTTC. Translated, it gives CASSLAGRALGGQETQYF.

This clonotype was picked up many times. The V call is TRBV11-2, the J call TRBJ1-2; maybe TRBD1 (5 bases). The CDR3 covers 15 residues. CDR1 and CDR2 (germline): SGHAT, FQNNGV. V dropped 4 bases and J dropped 4 bases, with 16 bases sitting between them. For the CDR3, the DNA is TGTGCCAGCAGCTCAGGGAAGGGGAACATCTATGGCTACACCTTC. Translating gives CASSSGKGNIYGYTF.

The chain links TRBV6-6 to TRBJ2-5, with TRBD2 identical over 15 bases. V shed 2 bases, J shed 4 bases, and the junction held 8 bases outside the gene matches. Germline CDR1 reads MNHNY; CDR2 reads SVGAGI (reference sequence). The CDR3 is 18 residues long. The CDR3 spells CASSYRGLAGGRVETQYF. CDR3 nucleotides: TGTGCCAGCAGTTACAGGGGACTAGCGGGGGGCCGGGTAGAGACCCAGTACTTC.

This clonotype was seen many times. V gene TRBV4-3 combines with J gene TRBJ2-2, with TRBD2 matching 7 bases. Germline V gene lookup returns CDR1 LGHNA and CDR2 YSLEER. Unmatched junction bases numbered 1, after V lost 0 bases and J lost 0 bases. CDR3 length: 16 amino acids. CDR3 sequence: CASSQDAGANTGELFF. The DNA of the CDR3 is TGCGCCAGCAGCCAAGACGCGGGGGCGAACACCGGGGAGCTGTTTTTT.

The chain combines TRBV12-3 or TRBV12-4 with TRBJ2-7; a possible D gene is TRBD1 (6 bases). This CDR3 has 13 residues. Trimming left V 7 bases short and J 3 bases short, with 13 bases between. This CDR3 is CASNPQGDYEQYF. CDR3 nucleotide sequence: TGTGCCAGCAACCCACAGGGAGACTACGAGCAGTACTTC.

This clonotype occurred many times. The V and J genes are TRBV14 and TRBJ1-2; the D is unclear. V was shortened by 5 bases and J by 0 bases, with 13 bases between the two germline ends. The germline V gene has CDR1 SGHDN and CDR2 FVKESK. This CDR3 is built from 15 residues. This CDR3 reads CASSAHLTPNYGYTF. CDR3 nucleotides: TGTGCCAGCAGCGCCCACCTAACTCCTAACTATGGCTACACCTTC.

This clonotype has at least ten counts. This chain links TRBV5-6 with TRBJ1-5, with TRBD1 as a possible D gene (6 bases). Germline lookup yields CDR1 SGHDT and CDR2 YYEEEE. The CDR3 is 15 amino acids. V lost 4 bases and J 5 bases, leaving 16 bases between the germline ends. The CDR3 spells CASSRGPRGDQPQHF. The CDR3 nucleotides read TGTGCCAGCAGCCGGGGGCCCCGAGGGGATCAGCCCCAGCATTTT. Full variable domain (rest looked up from reference TRBV5-6 and TRBJ1-5): DAGVTQSPTHLIKTRGQQVTLRCSPKSGHDTVSWYQQALGQGPQFIFQYYEEEERQRGNFPDRFSGHQFPNYSSELNVNALLLGDSALYLCASSRGPRGDQPQHFGDGTRLSIL.

The V call is TRBV11-2, the J call TRBJ2-4; TRBD1 matches at 10 bases. The germline gives CDR1 SGHAT, CDR2 FQNNGV. The CDR3 consists of 14 residues. After removal of 5 bases from V and 6 bases from J, the junction contained 4 bases not matched to a gene. The CDR3 loop reads CASSRDRGGNIQYF. In DNA, the CDR3 is TGTGCCAGCAGCCGGGACAGGGGCGGAAACATTCAGTACTTC.

The sample holds a few counts of this clonotype. The chain combines TRBV6-2 or TRBV6-3 with TRBJ2-1; 8 bases are shared with TRBD2. Looked up from germline, CDR1 is MNHEY and CDR2 is SVGEGT. The CDR3 loop spans 16 amino acids. Trimming cost V 0 bases and J 5 bases; bases outside gene matches: 6. The CDR3 DNA reads TGTGCCAGCAGTTACTCGTTCCGGGGGGGCAACAATGAGCAGTTCTTC. Translation gives CASSYSFRGGNNEQFF.

The J gene is TRBJ2-7, the V gene TRBV10-3; TRBD1 matches at 7 bases. Per germline, CDR1 ENHRY and CDR2 SYGVKD. This CDR3 spans 13 amino acids. V dropped 4 bases and J dropped 2; count of bases not matched to a gene: 2. The CDR3, as DNA: TGTGCCATCAGTGGAACAGGGGCCTACGAGCAGTACTTC. Residues: CAISGTGAYEQYF.